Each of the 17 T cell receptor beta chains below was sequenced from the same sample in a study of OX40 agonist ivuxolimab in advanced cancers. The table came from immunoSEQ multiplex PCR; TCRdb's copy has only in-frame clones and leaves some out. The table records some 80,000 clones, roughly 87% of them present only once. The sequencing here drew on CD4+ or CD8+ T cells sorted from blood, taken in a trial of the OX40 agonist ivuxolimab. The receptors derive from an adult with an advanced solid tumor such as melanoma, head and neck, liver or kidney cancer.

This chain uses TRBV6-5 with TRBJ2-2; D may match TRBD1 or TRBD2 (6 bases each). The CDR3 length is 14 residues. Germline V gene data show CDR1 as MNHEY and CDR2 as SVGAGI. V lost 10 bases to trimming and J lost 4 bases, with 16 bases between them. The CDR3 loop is CATCGTPCTGELFF. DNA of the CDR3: TGTGCCACCTGCGGGACACCCTGCACCGGGGAGCTGTTTTTT.

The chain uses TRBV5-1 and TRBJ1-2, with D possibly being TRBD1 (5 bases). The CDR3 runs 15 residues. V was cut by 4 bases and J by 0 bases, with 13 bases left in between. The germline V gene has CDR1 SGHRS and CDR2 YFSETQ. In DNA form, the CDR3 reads TGCGCCAGCAGCCGGGGCCCAGAGACTAACTATGGCTACACCTTC. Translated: CASSRGPETNYGYTF.

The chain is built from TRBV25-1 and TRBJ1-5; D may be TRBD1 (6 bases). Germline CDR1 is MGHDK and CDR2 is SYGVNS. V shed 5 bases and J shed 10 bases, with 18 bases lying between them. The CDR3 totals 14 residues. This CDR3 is CASSNRALSAPQHF. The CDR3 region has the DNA TGTGCCAGCAGTAACAGGGCCCTTAGTGCTCCCCAGCATTTT.

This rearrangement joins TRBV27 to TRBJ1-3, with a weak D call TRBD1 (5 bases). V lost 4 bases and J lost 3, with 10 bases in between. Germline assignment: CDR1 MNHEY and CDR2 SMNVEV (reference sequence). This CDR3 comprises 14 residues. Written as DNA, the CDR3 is TGTGCCAGCAGTTCAGGGACTCTTGGAAACACCATATATTTT. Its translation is CASSSGTLGNTIYF.

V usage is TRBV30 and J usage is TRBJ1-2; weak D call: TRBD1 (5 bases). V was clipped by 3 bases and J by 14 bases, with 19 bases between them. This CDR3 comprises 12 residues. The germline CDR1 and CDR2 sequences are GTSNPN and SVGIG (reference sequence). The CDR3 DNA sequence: TGTGCCTGGAGGCGCGAATCCAGGGACCTGACCTTC. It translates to CAWRRESRDLTF.

The CDR3 is CASRFLAGGPDTQYF. CDR3 nucleotide sequence: TGCGCCAGCAGATTTTTAGCGGGGGGTCCAGATACGCAGTATTTT. The chain employs TRBV5-1 and TRBJ2-3; 10 nucleotides agree with TRBD2. The germline V gene has CDR1 SGHRS and CDR2 YFSETQ. Unmatched junction bases numbered 7, after V lost 5 bases and J lost 4 bases. This CDR3 region has 15 residues.

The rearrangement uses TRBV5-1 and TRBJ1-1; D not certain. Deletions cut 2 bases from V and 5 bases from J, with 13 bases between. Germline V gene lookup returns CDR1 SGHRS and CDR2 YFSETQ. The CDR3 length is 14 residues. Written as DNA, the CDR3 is TGCGCCAGCAGCTTTTCTGGGTCTGGTACTGAAGCTTTCTTT. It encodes CASSFSGSGTEAFF.

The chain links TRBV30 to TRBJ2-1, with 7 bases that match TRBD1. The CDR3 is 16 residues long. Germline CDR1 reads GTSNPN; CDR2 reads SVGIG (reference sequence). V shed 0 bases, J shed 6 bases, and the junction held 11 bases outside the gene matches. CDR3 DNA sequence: TGTGCCTGGAGTGTAAACCGGGACAGAATCCGCAATGAGCAGTTCTTC. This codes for CAWSVNRDRIRNEQFF.

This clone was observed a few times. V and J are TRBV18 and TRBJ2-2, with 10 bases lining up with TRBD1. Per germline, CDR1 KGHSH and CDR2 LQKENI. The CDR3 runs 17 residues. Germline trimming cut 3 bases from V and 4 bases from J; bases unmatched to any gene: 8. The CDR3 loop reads CASSPFRGQGSTGELFF. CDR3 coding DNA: TGTGCCAGCTCACCTTTTAGGGGACAGGGGAGCACCGGGGAGCTGTTTTTT.

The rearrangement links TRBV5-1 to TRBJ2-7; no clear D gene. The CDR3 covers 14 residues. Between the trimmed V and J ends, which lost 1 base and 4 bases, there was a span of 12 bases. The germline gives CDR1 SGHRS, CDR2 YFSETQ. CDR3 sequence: CASSLSVREYEQYF. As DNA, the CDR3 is TGCGCCAGCAGCTTGTCGGTCCGAGAGTACGAGCAGTACTTC.

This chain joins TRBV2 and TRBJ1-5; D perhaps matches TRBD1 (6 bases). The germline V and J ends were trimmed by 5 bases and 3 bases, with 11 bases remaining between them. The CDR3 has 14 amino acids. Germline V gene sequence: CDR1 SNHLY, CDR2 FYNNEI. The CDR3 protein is CASSWTAHNQPQHF. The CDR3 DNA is TGTGCCAGCAGTTGGACAGCCCACAATCAGCCCCAGCATTTT.

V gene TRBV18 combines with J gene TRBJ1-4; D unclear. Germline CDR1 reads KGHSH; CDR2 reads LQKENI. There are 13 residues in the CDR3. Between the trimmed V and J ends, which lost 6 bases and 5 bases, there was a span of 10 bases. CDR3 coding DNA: TGTGCCAGCTCCCCTAACCGCAATGAAAAACTGTTTTTT. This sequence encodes CASSPNRNEKLFF.

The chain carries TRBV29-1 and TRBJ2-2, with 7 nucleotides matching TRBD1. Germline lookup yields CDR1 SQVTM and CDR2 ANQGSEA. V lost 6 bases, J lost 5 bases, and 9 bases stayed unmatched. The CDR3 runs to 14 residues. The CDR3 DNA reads TGCAGCGTCAGCGACAGGGTTGGGACCGGGGAGCTGTTTTTT. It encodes CSVSDRVGTGELFF.

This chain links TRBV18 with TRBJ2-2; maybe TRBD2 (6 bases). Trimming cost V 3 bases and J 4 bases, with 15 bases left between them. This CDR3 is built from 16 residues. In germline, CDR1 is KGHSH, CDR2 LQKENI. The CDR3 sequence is CASSPQLASSTGELFF. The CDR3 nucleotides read TGTGCCAGCTCACCTCAACTAGCTAGCAGCACCGGGGAGCTGTTTTTT.

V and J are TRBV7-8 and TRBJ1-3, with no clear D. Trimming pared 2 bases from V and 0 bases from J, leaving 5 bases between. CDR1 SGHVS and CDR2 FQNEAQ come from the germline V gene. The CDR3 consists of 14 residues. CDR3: CASSLRHSGNTIYF. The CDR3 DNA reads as TGTGCCAGCAGCTTACGCCACTCTGGAAACACCATATATTTT.

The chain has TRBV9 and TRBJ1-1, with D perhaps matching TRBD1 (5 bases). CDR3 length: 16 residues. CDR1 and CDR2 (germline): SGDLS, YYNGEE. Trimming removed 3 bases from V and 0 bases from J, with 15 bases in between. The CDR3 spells CASSAQPDSLNTEAFF. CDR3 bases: TGTGCCAGCAGCGCCCAACCTGACAGTTTGAACACTGAAGCTTTCTTT.

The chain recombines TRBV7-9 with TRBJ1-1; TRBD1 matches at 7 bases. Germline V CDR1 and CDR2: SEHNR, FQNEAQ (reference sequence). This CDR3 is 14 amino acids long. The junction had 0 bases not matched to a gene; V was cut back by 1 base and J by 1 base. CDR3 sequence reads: CASSLGQGNTEAFF. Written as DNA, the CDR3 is TGTGCCAGCAGCTTAGGACAGGGGAACACTGAAGCTTTCTTT. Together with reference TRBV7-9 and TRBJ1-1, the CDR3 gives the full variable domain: DTGVSQNPRHKITKRGQNVTFRCDPISEHNRLYWYRQTLGQGPEFLTYFQNEAQLEKSRLLSDRFSAERPKGSFSTLEIQRTEQGDSAMYLCASSLGQGNTEAFFGQGTRLTVV.